This T cell receptor (beta chain) appears in the sequencing data of a study of cytotoxic CD8 clonotypes in ibrutinib-treated CLL. Study details: Response samples came after a median 12 months of treatment, range 6 to 36. Mean productive templates were about 260,000; mean productive rearrangements were about 90,000.

This CDR3 spans 12 amino acids. Germline loops: CDR1 GTSNPN, CDR2 SVGIG (reference sequence). V shed 2 bases and J shed 1 base, with 5 bases lying between them. Broader study findings: Starting clonality was above that of age-matched healthy donors and tracked circulating CD8+ T-cell counts.

The repertoire was sequenced with immunoSEQ multiplex PCR; TCRdb's copy has only in-frame clones and lacks some. The data show approximately 46,000 clones, about 70% seen once. This clone has more than one count but fewer than ten. Its antigen is as yet unknown. The receptor was derived from a human donor with chronic lymphocytic leukemia. The source material was PBMCs, sampled after 12 months of ibrutinib treatment. V and J are TRBV30 and TRBJ1-2, with unresolved D. The chain's CDR3 is CAWSIRNYGYTF. CDR3 bases: TGTGCCTGGAGTATCCGTAACTATGGCTACACCTTC.